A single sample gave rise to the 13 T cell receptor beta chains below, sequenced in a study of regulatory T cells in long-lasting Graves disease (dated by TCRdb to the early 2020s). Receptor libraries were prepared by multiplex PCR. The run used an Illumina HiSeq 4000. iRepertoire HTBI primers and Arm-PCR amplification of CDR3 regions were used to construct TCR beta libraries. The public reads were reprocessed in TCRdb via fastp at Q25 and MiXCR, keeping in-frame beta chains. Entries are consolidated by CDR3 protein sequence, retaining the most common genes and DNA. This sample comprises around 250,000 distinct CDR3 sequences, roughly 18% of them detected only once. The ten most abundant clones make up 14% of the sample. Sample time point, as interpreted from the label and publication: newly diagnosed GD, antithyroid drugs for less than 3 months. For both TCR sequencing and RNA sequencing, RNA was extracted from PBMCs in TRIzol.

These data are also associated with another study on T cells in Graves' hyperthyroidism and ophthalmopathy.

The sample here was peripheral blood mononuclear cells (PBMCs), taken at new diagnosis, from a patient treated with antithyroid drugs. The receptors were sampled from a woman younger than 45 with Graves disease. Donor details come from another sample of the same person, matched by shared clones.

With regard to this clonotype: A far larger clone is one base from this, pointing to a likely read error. The DNA of the CDR3 is TGTGCCAGCAGCTTCCCCGCCCGGATGGTCAATGAGCAGTACTTC. This sequence encodes CASSFPARMVNEQYF. This chain uses TRBV7-2 with TRBJ2-7; D is ambiguous. V lost 3 bases, J lost 7 bases, and 19 bases lay in between. This CDR3 spans 15 amino acids. Looked up from germline, CDR1 is SGHTA and CDR2 is FQGNSA.

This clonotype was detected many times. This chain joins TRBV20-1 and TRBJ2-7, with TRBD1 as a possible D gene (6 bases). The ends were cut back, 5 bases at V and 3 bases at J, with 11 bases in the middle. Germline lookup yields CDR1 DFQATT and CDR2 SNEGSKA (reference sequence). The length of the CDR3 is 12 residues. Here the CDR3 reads CSAGLGHYEQYF. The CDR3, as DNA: TGCAGTGCTGGCCTGGGACACTACGAGCAGTACTTC.

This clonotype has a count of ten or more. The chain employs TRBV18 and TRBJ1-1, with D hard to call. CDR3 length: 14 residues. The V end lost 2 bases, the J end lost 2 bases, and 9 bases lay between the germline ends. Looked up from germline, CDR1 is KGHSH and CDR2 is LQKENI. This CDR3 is CASSPSTDNTEAFF. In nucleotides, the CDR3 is TGTGCCAGCTCACCAAGCACTGACAACACTGAAGCTTTCTTT.

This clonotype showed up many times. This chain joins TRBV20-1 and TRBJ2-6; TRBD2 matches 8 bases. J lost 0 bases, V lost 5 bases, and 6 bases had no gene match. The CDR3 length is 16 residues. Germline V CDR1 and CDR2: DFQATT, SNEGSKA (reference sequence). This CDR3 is CSAHTGGVSGANVLTF. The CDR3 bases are TGCAGTGCTCACACCGGGGGGGTCTCTGGGGCCAACGTCCTGACTTTC.

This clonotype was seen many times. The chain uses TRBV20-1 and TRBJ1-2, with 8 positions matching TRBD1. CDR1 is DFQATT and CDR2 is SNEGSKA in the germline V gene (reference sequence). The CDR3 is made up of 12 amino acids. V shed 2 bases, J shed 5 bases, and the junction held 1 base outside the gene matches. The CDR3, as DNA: TGCAGTGCTAGAACAGGGGGGTATGGCTACACCTTC. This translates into CSARTGGYGYTF.

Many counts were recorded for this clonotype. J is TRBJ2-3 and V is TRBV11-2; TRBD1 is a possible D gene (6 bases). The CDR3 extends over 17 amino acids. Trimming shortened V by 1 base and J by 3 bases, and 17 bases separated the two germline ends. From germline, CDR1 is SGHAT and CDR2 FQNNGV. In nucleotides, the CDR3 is TGTGCCAGCAGCTTAGGAGCCAGGGGATGGGGGACAGATACGCAGTATTTT. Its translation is CASSLGARGWGTDTQYF. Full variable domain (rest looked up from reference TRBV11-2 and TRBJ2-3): EAGVAQSPRYKIIEKRQSVAFWCNPISGHATLYWYQQILGQGPKLLIQFQNNGVVDDSQLPKDRFSAERLKGVDSTLKIQPAKLEDSAVYLCASSLGARGWGTDTQYFGPGTRLTVL.

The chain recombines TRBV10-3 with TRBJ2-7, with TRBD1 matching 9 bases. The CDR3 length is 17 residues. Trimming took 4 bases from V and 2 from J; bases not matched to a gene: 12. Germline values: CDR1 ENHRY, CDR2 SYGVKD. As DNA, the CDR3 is TGTGCCATCAGTGTCCCGGACAGGGGCCCCCTGACCTACGAGCAGTACTTC. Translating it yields CAISVPDRGPLTYEQYF.

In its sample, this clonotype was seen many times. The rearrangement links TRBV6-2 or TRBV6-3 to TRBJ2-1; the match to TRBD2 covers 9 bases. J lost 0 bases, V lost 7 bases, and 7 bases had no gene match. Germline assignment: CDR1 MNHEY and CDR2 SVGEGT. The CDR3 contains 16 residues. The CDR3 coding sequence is TGTGCCAGCATTCGACTAGCGGATTACTCCTACAATGAGCAGTTCTTC. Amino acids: CASIRLADYSYNEQFF.

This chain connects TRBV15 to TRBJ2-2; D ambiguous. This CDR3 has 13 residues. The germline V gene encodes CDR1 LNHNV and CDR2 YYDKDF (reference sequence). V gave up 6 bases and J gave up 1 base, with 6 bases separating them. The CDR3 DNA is TGTGCCACCAGTAACAGGAACACCGGGGAGCTGTTTTTT. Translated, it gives CATSNRNTGELFF.

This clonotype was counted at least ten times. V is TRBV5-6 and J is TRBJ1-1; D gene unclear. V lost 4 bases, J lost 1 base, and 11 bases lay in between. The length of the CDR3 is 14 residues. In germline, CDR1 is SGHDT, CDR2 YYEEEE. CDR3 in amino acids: CASSRSLGNTEAFF. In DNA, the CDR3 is TGTGCCAGCAGCCGAAGCCTCGGGAACACTGAAGCTTTCTTT.

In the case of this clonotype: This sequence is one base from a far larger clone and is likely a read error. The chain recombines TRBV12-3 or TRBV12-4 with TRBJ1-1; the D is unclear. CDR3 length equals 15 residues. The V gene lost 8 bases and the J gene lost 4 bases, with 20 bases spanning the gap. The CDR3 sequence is CASGQTRTASTEAFF. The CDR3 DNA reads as TGTGCCAGCGGCCAAACCCGCACAGCTAGCACTGAAGCTTTCTTT.

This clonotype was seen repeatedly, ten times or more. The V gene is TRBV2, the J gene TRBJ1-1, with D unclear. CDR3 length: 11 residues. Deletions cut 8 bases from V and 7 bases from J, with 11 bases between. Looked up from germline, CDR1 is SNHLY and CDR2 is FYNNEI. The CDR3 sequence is CASARVVEAFF. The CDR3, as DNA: TGTGCCAGCGCTCGGGTAGTTGAAGCTTTCTTT.

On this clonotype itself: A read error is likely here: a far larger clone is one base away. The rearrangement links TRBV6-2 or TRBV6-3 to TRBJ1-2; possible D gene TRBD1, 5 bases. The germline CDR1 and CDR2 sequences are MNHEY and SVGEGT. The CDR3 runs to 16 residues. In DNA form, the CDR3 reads TGTGCCAGCAGCTCCCCAGCCAGGGTAAGGGACTATGGCTGCACCTTC. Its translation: CASSSPARVRDYGCTF.